The T cell receptor beta chain described here comes from a study of Ad26.COV2.S vaccination and SARS-CoV-2 variants. Study findings and constraints: While placebo recipients had lower spike-specific TCR breadth, vaccine recipients had more.

Between the trimmed V and J ends, which lost 4 bases and 9 bases, there was a span of 10 bases. Germline loops: CDR1 MRHNA, CDR2 SNTAGT. The CDR3 runs to 12 residues. The method was immunoSEQ multiplex PCR; TCRdb's version includes in-frame clones alone and lacks a portion of them. The table lists approximately 500,000 clones, around nine tenths of them singletons, with roughly 12% in the top ten. The treatment was: roughly 18 received Ad26.COV2.S at low or high dose, single or two shots; 5 received placebo; per-sample allocation not given. Sample collection was performed on day 63 after the first vaccine or placebo injection. With regard to this clone: Antigen unknown.

This sequence was found in a person aged 18 to 59 who received the Ad26.COV2.S COVID-19 vaccine or a placebo. V usage is TRBV6-4 and J usage is TRBJ2-1; D is unclear. Specimen: peripheral blood, collected in a trial of Ad26.COV2.S vaccine versus placebo. The CDR3 region has the DNA TGTGCCAGCAGTGTCGGATTGGGTGAGCAGTTCTTC. Protein: CASSVGLGEQFF.